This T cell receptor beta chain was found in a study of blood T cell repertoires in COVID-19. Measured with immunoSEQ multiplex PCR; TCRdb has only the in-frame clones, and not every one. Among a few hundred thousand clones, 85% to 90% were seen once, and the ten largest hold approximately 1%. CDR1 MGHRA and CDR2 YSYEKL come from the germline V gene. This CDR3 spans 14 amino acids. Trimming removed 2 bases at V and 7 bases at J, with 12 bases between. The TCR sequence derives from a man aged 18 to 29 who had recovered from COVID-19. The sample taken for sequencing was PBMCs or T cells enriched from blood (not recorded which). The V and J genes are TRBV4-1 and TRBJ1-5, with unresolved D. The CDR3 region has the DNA TGCGCCAGCAGCCAAATGGAGGGATCCCAGCCCCAGCATTTT. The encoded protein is CASSQMEGSQPQHF.